Below, 20 T cell receptor beta chains from the same sample are listed, as sequenced in a study of cytomegalovirus exposure and HLA in healthy donors. The PCR had 60 Vbeta and 13 Jbeta primers. Only in-frame clones appear in the TCRdb table, and some are missing; sequencing was by immunoSEQ multiplex PCR. The sample lists 180,000 or so clones; around 80% were seen once. The sample comprised PBMCs. The origin of the receptors is a woman under 30 in good health and CMV-seronegative.

The V gene is TRBV28, the J gene TRBJ1-5, with D unclear. Trimming left V 4 bases short and J 6 bases short, with 19 bases between. The CDR3 extends over 16 amino acids. CDR1 is MDHEN and CDR2 is SYDVKM in the germline V gene. As DNA, the CDR3 is TGTGCCAGCAGTTCCGGTTCGACCGGGGATAGTCAGCCCCAGCATTTT. Protein sequence: CASSSGSTGDSQPQHF.

The J gene is TRBJ2-7, the V gene TRBV6-1; unclear D gene. This CDR3 has 15 amino acids. In germline, CDR1 is MNHNS, CDR2 SASEGT. Trimming left V 5 bases short and J 0 bases short, with 14 bases between. This CDR3 is CASSLRLSSSYEQYF. CDR3 nucleotides: TGTGCCAGCAGTTTAAGGCTCTCTAGCTCCTACGAGCAGTACTTC.

This clone was found once. This chain uses TRBV11-3 with TRBJ1-4; TRBD1 matches at 10 bases. V was clipped by 5 bases and J by 7 bases; unmatched bases: 7. Per germline, CDR1 SGHNT and CDR2 YENEEA. This CDR3 comprises 15 residues. The CDR3 coding sequence is TGTGCCAGCAGCCCTCCGGGGACAGGGGTTGAAAAACTGTTTTTT. It is translated as CASSPPGTGVEKLFF.

V gene TRBV15 combines with J gene TRBJ1-4; D is undetermined. V was shortened by 0 bases and J by 8 bases, with 7 bases between the two germline ends. Germline lookup yields CDR1 LNHNV and CDR2 YYDKDF (reference sequence). This CDR3 is built from 13 residues. The CDR3 DNA reads TGTGCCACCAGCAGAGATCGGTTAGAAAAACTGTTTTTT. This encodes CATSRDRLEKLFF.

V gene TRBV28 combines with J gene TRBJ1-2; TRBD1 might be the D (5 bases). V shed 10 bases and J shed 4 bases, with 7 bases lying between them. Germline V gene sequence: CDR1 MDHEN, CDR2 SYDVKM. The CDR3 length is 10 residues. The CDR3 loop is CATGRYGYTF. The CDR3 DNA follows: TGTGCCACAGGGCGCTATGGCTACACCTTC.

In this sample, this clone turned up once. The CDR3 region has the DNA TGTGCCAGTAGTATTTACATGAACACTGAAGCTTTCTTT. As protein: CASSIYMNTEAFF. V and J are TRBV19 and TRBJ1-1; no firm D call. Trimming removed 3 bases from V and 0 bases from J, with 5 bases in between. Germline V CDR1 and CDR2: LNHDA, SQIVND (reference sequence). CDR3 length: 13 amino acids. The whole variable domain, filled in from reference TRBV19 and TRBJ1-1, reads DGGITQSPKYLFRKEGQNVTLSCEQNLNHDAMYWYRQDPGQGLRLIYYSQIVNDFQKGDIAEGYSVSREKKESFPLTVTSAQKNPTAFYLCASSIYMNTEAFFGQGTRLTVV.

V is TRBV4-3 and J is TRBJ2-1, with 11 bases matching TRBD1. Germline CDR1 reads LGHNA; CDR2 reads YSLEER. V lost 6 bases and J lost 6; bases outside the gene matches: 13. The CDR3 length is 17 residues. CDR3 in DNA: TGCGCCAGCAGGTCTTCGATAGGGACAGGGGGGTCCAATGAGCAGTTCTTC. Protein sequence: CASRSSIGTGGSNEQFF.

The chain joins TRBV5-1 to TRBJ2-5, with D perhaps TRBD2 (5 bases). This CDR3 has 14 residues. From germline, CDR1 is SGHRS and CDR2 YFSETQ. V dropped 2 bases and J dropped 2 bases, with 10 bases sitting between them. This chain's CDR3 is CASSFTPGQETQYF. In DNA form, the CDR3 reads TGCGCCAGCAGCTTTACCCCGGGACAAGAGACCCAGTACTTC. Complete variable domain (other parts from reference TRBV5-1 and TRBJ2-5): KAGVTQTPRYLIKTRGQQVTLSCSPISGHRSVSWYQQTPGQGLQFLFEYFSETQRNKGNFPGRFSGRQFSNSRSEMNVSTLELGDSALYLCASSFTPGQETQYFGPGTRLLVL.

V and J are TRBV6-1 and TRBJ2-5; no reliable D call. The V and J ends lost 5 bases and 9 bases respectively, with 13 bases between them. The CDR3 runs to 12 residues. CDR1 and CDR2 (germline): MNHNS, SASEGT. This CDR3 is CASSLLGQSQYF. The CDR3 DNA reads TGTGCCAGCAGTCTCCTTGGGCAGTCCCAGTACTTC.

The V and J genes are TRBV7-2 and TRBJ2-4; 8 positions agree with TRBD2. CDR1 SGHTA and CDR2 FQGNSA come from the germline V gene. V lost 1 base to trimming and J lost 3 bases; unmatched junction nucleotides: 8. CDR3 length equals 17 residues. The CDR3, as DNA: TGTGCCAGCAGCTTAGAAGGGCGGGAGGCCATCAAAAACATTCAGTACTTC. Protein: CASSLEGREAIKNIQYF. Combining the CDR3 with reference TRBV7-2 and TRBJ2-4 gives the whole variable domain GAGVSQSPSNKVTEKGKDVELRCDPISGHTALYWYRQSLGQGLEFLIYFQGNSAPDKSGLPSDRFSAERTGGSVSTLTIQRTQQEDSAVYLCASSLEGREAIKNIQYFGAGTRLSVL.

The chain combines TRBV13 with TRBJ2-2, with D perhaps TRBD1 (5 bases). The V end lost 3 bases, the J end lost 4 bases, and 15 bases lay between the germline ends. This CDR3 comprises 16 residues. Germline CDR1 PRHDT, CDR2 FYEKMQ (reference sequence). The CDR3 here is CASSFIQGSSTGELFF. Here the CDR3 DNA reads TGTGCCAGCAGCTTTATTCAGGGTTCCTCCACCGGGGAGCTGTTTTTT. The full variable domain, with the rest looked up from reference TRBV13 and TRBJ2-2, is AAGVIQSPRHLIKEKRETATLKCYPIPRHDTVYWYQQGPGQDPQFLISFYEKMQSDKGSIPDRFSAQQFSDYHSELNMSSLELGDSALYFCASSFIQGSSTGELFFGEGSRLTVL.

V gene TRBV19 combines with J gene TRBJ1-1; D ambiguous. CDR1 and CDR2 (germline): LNHDA, SQIVND (reference sequence). The ends were cut back, 6 bases at V and 8 bases at J, with 16 bases in the middle. This CDR3 has 13 amino acids. This chain's CDR3 is CASSRFRGREAFF. The CDR3 nucleotides read TGTGCCAGTAGCCGCTTTCGGGGAAGGGAAGCTTTCTTT.

V and J are TRBV28 and TRBJ2-2; TRBD1 aligns across 9 bases. Germline loops: CDR1 MDHEN, CDR2 SYDVKM. The V gene end was trimmed by 7 bases and the J gene end by 4 bases; junction bases not matched to a gene: 13. The CDR3 runs 17 residues. CDR3 sequence (DNA): TGTGCCAGCAACCGGGACAGGGAGTCTGTGGGCACCGGGGAGCTGTTTTTT. It is translated as CASNRDRESVGTGELFF.

The CDR3 nucleotides are TGTGCCGCCGGAGCCCTCCAAGAGACCCAGTACTTC. It yields the protein CAAGALQETQYF. V and J are TRBV6-6 and TRBJ2-5; D uncertain. Germline CDR1 reads MNHNY; CDR2 reads SVGAGI (reference sequence). The CDR3 totals 12 residues. V lost 11 bases and J lost 1, with 11 bases in between.

This clone showed up just once. The chain combines TRBV28 with TRBJ1-2, with TRBD1 identical over 7 bases. Germline V CDR1 and CDR2: MDHEN, SYDVKM. This CDR3 is 15 amino acids long. J was trimmed by 4 bases and V by 2 bases; bases with no gene match: 7. CDR3: CASSLQGRGIYGYTF. CDR3 in DNA: TGTGCCAGCAGTTTACAAGGCAGGGGGATCTATGGCTACACCTTC.

This clone has just a few counts. The genes are TRBV28 and TRBJ2-1; D is possibly TRBD1 (5 bases). Germline values: CDR1 MDHEN, CDR2 SYDVKM. The CDR3 totals 17 residues. Trimming cost V 5 bases and J 5 bases, with 22 bases left between them. The chain's CDR3 is CASSPVQGRPGHNEQFF. The CDR3 DNA follows: TGTGCCAGCAGTCCCGTTCAGGGTAGGCCGGGTCACAATGAGCAGTTCTTC.

This clone occurred a few times. The chain combines TRBV11-2 with TRBJ2-3; D uncertain. The CDR3 consists of 15 residues. The V end lost 2 bases, the J end lost 4 bases, and 13 bases lay between the germline ends. The germline gives CDR1 SGHAT, CDR2 FQNNGV. For the CDR3, the DNA is TGTGCCAGCAGCTTACGCGGAGTGGTCCCAGATACGCAGTATTTT. Translated: CASSLRGVVPDTQYF. Combining the CDR3 with reference TRBV11-2 and TRBJ2-3 gives the whole variable domain EAGVAQSPRYKIIEKRQSVAFWCNPISGHATLYWYQQILGQGPKLLIQFQNNGVVDDSQLPKDRFSAERLKGVDSTLKIQPAKLEDSAVYLCASSLRGVVPDTQYFGPGTRLTVL.

The chain carries TRBV28 and TRBJ1-5; D is perhaps TRBD1 (5 bases). Trimming shortened V by 8 bases and J by 4 bases, and 15 bases separated the two germline ends. The CDR3 extends over 14 amino acids. Germline V CDR1 and CDR2: MDHEN, SYDVKM. The CDR3 here is CASGGGFHNQPQHF. The CDR3 DNA follows: TGTGCCAGCGGGGGAGGCTTCCATAATCAGCCCCAGCATTTT.

Comments on this clone: At one end, the junction sequence differs from germline, possibly due to a read error. The chain links TRBV7-7 to TRBJ2-2; maybe TRBD1 (6 bases). CDR1 is SSHAT, CDR2 FNYEAQ, per germline (reference sequence). This CDR3 comprises 15 residues. CDR3 nucleotides: TGTGCTAGCAGCCCCGGGACAATCGACACCGGGGAGCTGTTTTTT. Translated, it gives CASSPGTIDTGELFF.

In DNA, the CDR3 is TGTGCCAGCAGCCGCCCGGGAGAGGGAAACAATGAGCAGTTCTTC. This translates into CASSRPGEGNNEQFF. The chain recombines TRBV27 with TRBJ2-1; D might be TRBD2 (6 bases). The V gene's germline CDR1 is MNHEY and CDR2 SMNVEV (reference sequence). The CDR3 length is 15 residues. Trimming cost V 6 bases and J 5 bases, with 17 bases left between them.